This entry features one TCR beta chain sequence. What antigen it recognizes has not been identified. Base-call qualities are not available, and no considerably larger clone is one nucleotide away. The sample comes from a study of T cell responses to AZD1222 COVID-19 vaccine (dated by TCRdb to about 2021). With respect to the entire study: AZD1222 recipients given second doses at about 4 weeks or at about 12 weeks were pooled, since spike-specific TCR depth and breadth were not found to differ between the two schedules. Trial participants were enrolled into age subgroups of 18-55, 56-69 and 70-plus years, which contained approximately 150, 28 and 58 TCR-sequenced participants, respectively. TCR sequencing was performed for fewer than 250 trial participants, of whom approximately 200 were given two doses of AZD1222 and around 26 were given two doses of MenACWY control vaccine.

The CDR3 regions of human TCRbeta chains were analyzed by immunosequencing. The original pipeline was this. Repertoire TCRs were checked for matches against a reference library of SARS-CoV-2-specific TCRs that had been generated using the MIRA antigen-specificity platform. Breadth meant the fraction of unique TCRs that were SARS-CoV-2-associated, whereas depth meant the fraction of total T cells that were SARS-CoV-2-associated. Each spike-specific TCR was assigned to its reactive spike region and to a CD4 or CD8 class using the MIRA data. Log10-transformed breadth and depth values were compared by one-way ANOVA with Sidak's multiple comparisons tests. TCRdb obtained this table from immuneACCESS and retained in-frame rearrangements with V and J assigned. These tables miss some clones; where compared with another copy, unresolved V genes account for less than half of the shortfall, and the remainder is unexplained. V and J calls and clone size are as listed in that table; D and trimming were resolved from the DNA. The sample table shows approximately 90,000 clones, and over 85% are seen once. About 12% of the sample goes to the ten largest clones.

The CDR3 numbers 15 residues from cysteine through phenylalanine. The only DNA kept is the CDR3, 45 bases in frame from the first base. Based on the germline V gene, the CDR1 and CDR2 sequences are SNHLY and FYNNEI. V is cut back by 6 bases and J by 7 bases, with 9 bases in the junction unmatched. In the paper's terms, the time point label means: baseline before first vaccination. Samples from vaccinated people were obtained from the UK trials COV001 and COV002, which included a single-blind randomized controlled phase 2/3 trial of AZD1222 (ChAdOx1 nCoV-19) in healthy adults. For TCRbeta chain sequencing, PBMC samples were collected from trial participants at day 0 and at day 28 after the second dose. Summary of the overall study and its limitations: Conclusions about previously exposed vaccinees are limited because only five to seven AZD1222 recipients were SARS-CoV-2 seropositive at baseline. Epitopes outside the regions mutated in the B.1.351 and B.1.1.7 variants were reportedly recognized by nearly half of the unique spike-specific TCRs. After two AZD1222 doses, both the breadth and the depth of spike-specific TCRs were significantly higher than at day 0 and than in MenACWY recipients. Participants were mostly white British and included more females than males, and it was suggested by the authors that clonal diversity may have been underestimated. CD4 TCRs associated with the vaccine covered the entire spike protein, and the dominant responses were in regions 160-218 and 743-854. In the small 56-69-year group, the increase in depth fell short of significance, most likely because of low power. Because no day 14 peak-response samples were available, repertoires were characterized only after the peak T cell response.

Recombination joined TRBV2 with TRBJ2-1; 10 of the junction bases match TRBD2. This specimen consisted of peripheral blood, obtained on day 0 of AZD1222 vaccination. The origin of this receptor is an adult in good health. The CDR3 protein is CASREKREGVNEQFF. The nucleotide sequence reads TGTGCCAGCAGAGAGAAGCGGGAGGGTGTGAATGAGCAGTTCTTC.